This TCR beta chain was profiled in a study of regulatory T cells in long-lasting Graves disease. General study points: TCR diversity was lower in persistent than newly diagnosed Graves' disease. With persistent disease, TRBV28, TRBJ1-2 and TRBJ2-5 were the favored segments.

CDR3 size: 15 residues. Germline V gene data show CDR1 as PRHDT and CDR2 as FYEKMQ (reference sequence). V lost 3 bases and J 5 bases, leaving 16 bases between the germline ends. Regarding time point: newly diagnosed GD, antithyroid drugs for less than 3 months. After RNA was extracted from PBMCs, the TCR library was made from it. The diagnosis of Graves' disease used American Thyroid Association guidelines. This clonotype was picked up many times. Its target is unknown. CDR3-region Arm-PCR and iRepertoire HTBI primers produced the TCR beta libraries. TCRdb fed the multiplex PCR reads into MiXCR, producing one record per CDR3 protein. The sample carries 360,000 or so distinct CDR3 sequences, around 11% recorded once. These data were also filed under a second study, of T cells in Graves' hyperthyroidism and ophthalmopathy.

Sequences were derived from peripheral blood mononuclear cells (PBMCs), sampled at new diagnosis, from a patient treated with antithyroid drugs. V and J are TRBV13 and TRBJ2-5; D perhaps matches TRBD2 (5 bases). The receptor's source is a woman younger than 35 with Graves disease. In DNA form, the CDR3 reads TGTGCCAGCAGCTTCTTCCAACCGACGGGGGAGACCCAGTACTTC. Protein product: CASSFFQPTGETQYF. The full variable domain, completed using reference TRBV13 and TRBJ2-5, is AAGVIQSPRHLIKEKRETATLKCYPIPRHDTVYWYQQGPGQDPQFLISFYEKMQSDKGSIPDRFSAQQFSDYHSELNMSSLELGDSALYFCASSFFQPTGETQYFGPGTRLLVL.